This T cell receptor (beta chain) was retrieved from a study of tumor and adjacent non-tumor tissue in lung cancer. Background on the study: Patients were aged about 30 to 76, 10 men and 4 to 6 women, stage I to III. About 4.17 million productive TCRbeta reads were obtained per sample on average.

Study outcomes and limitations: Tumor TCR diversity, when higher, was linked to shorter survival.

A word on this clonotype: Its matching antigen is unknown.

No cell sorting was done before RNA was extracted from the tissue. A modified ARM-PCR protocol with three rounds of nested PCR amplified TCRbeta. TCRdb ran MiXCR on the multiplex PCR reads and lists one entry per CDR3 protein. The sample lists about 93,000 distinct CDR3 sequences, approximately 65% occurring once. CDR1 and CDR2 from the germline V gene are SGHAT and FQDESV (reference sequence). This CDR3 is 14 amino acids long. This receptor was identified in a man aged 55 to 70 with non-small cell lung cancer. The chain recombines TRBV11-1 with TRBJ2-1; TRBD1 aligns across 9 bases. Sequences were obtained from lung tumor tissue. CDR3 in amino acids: CTSSLWDRANEQFF. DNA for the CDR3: TGTACGAGCAGCTTATGGGACAGGGCCAATGAGCAGTTCTTC.